These T cell receptor beta chains were read from a single sample in a study of blood T cells in healthy people across ages. TCRdb used MiXCR to reprocess the 5' RACE reads, holding one entry per CDR3 protein. Among 850,000 to 1,100,000 distinct CDR3 sequences, more than 30% were seen once, and the ten largest hold roughly 13%. The sequenced material came from blood. These TCRs come from a man between 18 and 29 years old in good health. CDR3s include the opening cysteine and the closing phenylalanine or tryptophan. D genes are given only for firm matches. Rows give clone size only sometimes, using once, few, many, or a class for an expanded clone.

TGTGCCAGCAGTTTGAGGATAGATGAAAAACTGTTTTTT	CASSLRIDEKLFF	TRBV12-3/TRBV12-4	TRBJ1-4	-	few
TGTGCCAGCAGTTTCTTTGTCAGTCTCCTCGAGCAGTACTTC	CASSFFVSLLEQYF	TRBV12-3/TRBV12-4	TRBJ2-7	-	few
TGTGCCAGCAGTTTAGACGGGAGTAACTATGGCTACACCTTC	CASSLDGSNYGYTF	TRBV12-3/TRBV12-4	TRBJ1-2	-	many
TGTGCCAGCAGCCTCCAACTCGGAGTATACGAGCAGTACTTC	CASSLQLGVYEQYF	TRBV12-3/TRBV12-4	TRBJ2-7	-	few
TGTGCCATTGGGTTGTATGAGCAGTTCTTC	CAIGLYEQFF	TRBV10-3	TRBJ2-1	-	few
TGTGCCAGCGCACCAGAGGCCTATGGCTACACCTTC	CASAPEAYGYTF	TRBV18	TRBJ1-2	-	-
TGCAGTGCTAGAGTTGGATTCTATAGCAATCAGCCCCAGCATTTT	CSARVGFYSNQPQHF	TRBV20-1	TRBJ1-5	-	few
TGCAGTGCTAGAGAGGACTACGGGAGTGGCTACACCTTC	CSAREDYGSGYTF	TRBV20-1	TRBJ1-2	-	-
TGCAGCACCTACACCCCTAACTATGGCTACACCTTC	CSTYTPNYGYTF	TRBV20-1	TRBJ1-2	-	few
TGTGCCACAGCCCTGGGCCGGAACACCGGGGAGCTGTTTTTT	CATALGRNTGELFF	TRBV10-3	TRBJ2-2	-	few
TGTGCCAGCAGTTACGTTGCAGGGGCAAACTATGGCTACACCTTC	CASSYVAGANYGYTF	TRBV6-5	TRBJ1-2	-	few
TGCAGCGTCCTCAGGACTAGCGGGGGTGCTCGATACACAGATACGCAGTATTTT	CSVLRTSGGARYTDTQYF	TRBV29-1	TRBJ2-3	TRBD2	few
TGCAGTGCTATTGGACAGGGGTCGAATGAGCAGTTCTTC	CSAIGQGSNEQFF	TRBV20-1	TRBJ2-1	TRBD1	-
TGTGCCTGTGGTGGGGGGATCGGTCACACAGATACGCAGTATTTT	CACGGGIGHTDTQYF	TRBV19	TRBJ2-3	-	once
TGCAGCGCCCTGACTAGATCAGATACGCAGTATTTT	CSALTRSDTQYF	TRBV20-1	TRBJ2-3	-	few
TGTGCCAGCAGTGAAGGCAGGGCGGGCACCGGGGAGCTGTTTTTT	CASSEGRAGTGELFF	TRBV2	TRBJ2-2	-	-
TGCAGTGCTAGACGACAGGGGGCGCTTAGCAATCAGCCTCAGCATTTT	CSARRQGALSNQPQHF	TRBV20-1	TRBJ1-5	TRBD1	few
TGTGCTAGCAGCGAGGACGGGGAATACAATGAGCAGTTCTTC	CASSEDGEYNEQFF	TRBV7-7	TRBJ2-1	-	many
TGTGCCATCAGTCGGACAGGGGGCAATCAGCCCCAGCATTTT	CAISRTGGNQPQHF	TRBV10-3	TRBJ1-5	TRBD1	few
TGTGCCATCAGTGAGACGGGTAGCGGGGATGGAAATGAGCAGTACTTC	CAISETGSGDGNEQYF	TRBV10-3	TRBJ2-5	TRBD2	-
TGTGCCAGCAGCGACAGAAAGTACAATGAGCAGTACTTC	CASSDRKYNEQYF	TRBV6-1	TRBJ2-7	-	-
TGCAGTGCTAGTGACGGGGGTTATGGCTACACCTTC	CSASDGGYGYTF	TRBV20-1	TRBJ1-2	-	-
TGTGCCAGCAGCTTCTCATACAATCAGCCCCAGCATTTT	CASSFSYNQPQHF	TRBV7-2	TRBJ1-5	-	many
TGTGCCAGCAGCCCGACCGGGGGCTCGAATGAAAAACTGTTTTTT	CASSPTGGSNEKLFF	TRBV27	TRBJ1-4	-	-
TGTGCCATCAGTGGTAGCGGGCGGGGGGAGACCCAGTACTTC	CAISGSGRGETQYF	TRBV10-3	TRBJ2-5	TRBD2	-
TGTGCCAGCAGTCAACTAGCGGGGGTGGGCTACAATGAGCAGTTCTTC	CASSQLAGVGYNEQFF	TRBV28	TRBJ2-1	TRBD2	few
TGTGCCAGCAGTGAATCGGAAGAGACCCAGTACTTC	CASSESEETQYF	TRBV25-1	TRBJ2-5	-	-
TGTGCCAGCGGCTTTCGCGGATATTCCTACGAGCAGTACTTC	CASGFRGYSYEQYF	TRBV6-2/TRBV6-3	TRBJ2-7	-	few
TGCAGTGCTATTAGACCGGGACAGACTTCTTATGGCTACACCTTC	CSAIRPGQTSYGYTF	TRBV20-1	TRBJ1-2	TRBD1	many